The clone carrying this T cell receptor (beta chain) showed up just a few times. This sample stems from a study of OX40 agonist ivuxolimab in advanced cancers. Repertoires were generated with immunoSEQ multiplex PCR, while TCRdb's copy carries only in-frame clones and drops some. The sample yields 50,000 to 60,000 clones, over 80% seen once. The ends were cut back, 4 bases at V and 3 bases at J, with 4 bases in the middle. The CDR3 has 11 amino acids. Germline values: CDR1 SNHLY, CDR2 FYNNEI. The source material was CD4+ or CD8+ T cells sorted from blood, sampled in a trial of the OX40 agonist ivuxolimab. The receptor's source is an adult with an advanced solid tumor such as melanoma, head and neck, liver or kidney cancer. This chain uses TRBV2 with TRBJ2-7; unclear D gene. The CDR3 loop reads CASSGGYEQYF. The CDR3 DNA follows: TGTGCCAGCAGTGGTGGCTACGAGCAGTACTTC.